The 17 T cell receptor beta chains reported below all come from one sample, sequenced in a study of Tregs in tolerant kidney transplant recipients. The protocol was immunoSEQ multiplex PCR, while the TCRdb copy is restricted to in-frame clones and leaves out a portion. The sample table sets out about 48,000 clones. The source material was CD4+ T cells from blood, sampled before the transplant. These receptor sequences come from a human donor who received a combined kidney and bone marrow transplant.

As regards this clone: The read ends 3 residues before the CDR3 terminus; that terminus is restored from the germline J gene. The gene calls are TRBV20-1 and TRBJ2-1, with 11 bases lining up with TRBD2. J lost 4 bases, V lost 7 bases, and 12 bases had no gene match. CDR1 is DFQATT, CDR2 SNEGSKA, per germline (reference sequence). The CDR3 has 16 amino acids. This CDR3 is CSVRRSGTSGYNEQFF. The sequenced part of the CDR3 DNA is TGCAGTGTACGAAGATCAGGGACTAGCGGTTACAATGAG.

Worth noting for this clone: Read coverage stops 3 residues before the CDR3 terminus; the germline J gene supplies the remainder. The chain carries TRBV20-1 and TRBJ2-7; 10 bases fit TRBD1. The length of the CDR3 is 15 residues. Unmatched junction bases numbered 10, after V lost 5 bases and J lost 3 bases. Germline V gene data show CDR1 as DFQATT and CDR2 as SNEGSKA (reference sequence). The CDR3 loop reads CSAPGPGQGFYEQYF. Incomplete CDR3 DNA: TGCAGTGCTCCGGGGCCGGGACAGGGGTTCTACGAG.

Points on this clone: The read comes to an end 3 residues before the CDR3 does, leaving the germline J gene to fill in the end. The chain recombines TRBV13 with TRBJ2-1; TRBD1 aligns across 10 bases. CDR1 and CDR2 from the germline V gene are PRHDT and FYEKMQ (reference sequence). The CDR3 extends over 20 amino acids. V gave up 5 bases and J gave up 0 bases; unmatched junction bases: 16. The chain's CDR3 is CASSLKPGQGIFGSYNEQFF. The covered CDR3 bases are TGTGCCAGCAGCCTAAAACCGGGACAGGGGATTTTTGGCTCCTACAATGAG.

In the case of this clone: The read falls 3 residues short of the CDR3 end, and the missing part is taken from the germline J gene. The chain has TRBV19 and TRBJ2-7; 14 bases match TRBD2. V shed 5 bases, J shed 5 bases, and the junction held 5 bases outside the gene matches. The length of the CDR3 is 15 residues. Germline assignment: CDR1 LNHDA and CDR2 SQIVND (reference sequence). This CDR3 is CASSQWTSGRNEQYF. The part of the CDR3 DNA that was read is TGTGCCAGTAGTCAGTGGACTAGCGGGAGGAACGAG.

Details on this clone: The sequenced fragment ends 3 residues before the CDR3 boundary, so the rest is inferred from the germline J gene. The chain combines TRBV2 with TRBJ1-5, with 8 bases fitting TRBD1. The CDR3 length is 14 residues. Trimming cost V 6 bases and J 3 bases; bases outside gene matches: 4. The V gene's germline CDR1 is SNHLY and CDR2 FYNNEI. This CDR3 reads CASSGTGYNQPQHF. Partial CDR3 DNA: TGTGCCAGCAGCGGGACAGGTTACAATCAGCCC. The whole variable domain, remainder taken from reference TRBV2 and TRBJ1-5, is EPEVTQTPSHQVTQMGQEVILRCVPISNHLYFYWYRQILGQKVEFLVSFYNNEISEKSEIFDDQFSVERPDGSNFTLKIRSTKLEDSAMYFCASSGTGYNQPQHFGDGTRLSIL.

Comment on this clone: The sequenced fragment ends 3 residues before the CDR3 boundary, so the rest is inferred from the germline J gene. The rearrangement links TRBV20-1 to TRBJ2-1; D call uncertain. The germline CDR1 and CDR2 sequences are DFQATT and SNEGSKA (reference sequence). V was shortened by 1 base and J by 2 bases, with 6 bases between the two germline ends. CDR3 length: 13 amino acids. CDR3: CSARGRTYNEQFF. The sequenced CDR3 bases are TGCAGTGCTAGAGGCAGAACCTACAATGAG.

In regard to this clone: The read ends 3 residues shy of where the CDR3 ends; the end is completed using the germline J gene. The V and J genes are TRBV19 and TRBJ2-7; a weak D match, TRBD2 (6 bases). Per the germline V gene, CDR1 is LNHDA and CDR2 is SQIVND (reference sequence). Trimming stripped 6 bases from V and 3 bases from J, with 15 bases between. CDR3 length: 14 amino acids. The CDR3 here is CASRRGSGHYEQYF. CDR3 DNA, as far as it was read: TGTGCCAGTAGGCGTGGTAGCGGCCACTACGAG.

Of note for this clone: The read terminates 3 residues ahead of where the CDR3 ends, so the germline J gene completes it. V usage is TRBV6-1 and J usage is TRBJ1-2, with 8 nucleotides matching TRBD1. Germline CDR1 MNHNS, CDR2 SASEGT. This CDR3 is 15 amino acids long. The DNA read from the CDR3 is TGTGCCAGCAGTGAACCGGGGCAGGGGGCTCAAGGC. This codes for CASSEPGQGAQG. The complete CDR3 protein is CASSEPGQGAQGYTF.

Comments on this clone: The read falls 3 residues short of the CDR3 end, and the missing part is taken from the germline J gene. V gene TRBV5-1 combines with J gene TRBJ2-5; tentatively, D is TRBD1 (5 bases). The CDR3 is 13 amino acids. Germline V gene sequence: CDR1 SGHRS, CDR2 YFSETQ. Trimming took off 2 bases at V and 6 bases at J, with 11 bases between the two ends. CDR3 DNA (partial): TGCGCCAGCAGCTTTGACAGAGAAAAGACC. Protein sequence: CASSFDREKT. The whole CDR3 sequence reads CASSFDREKTQYF.

A note on this clone: The read falls 3 residues short of the CDR3 end, and the missing part is taken from the germline J gene. The genes are TRBV19 and TRBJ2-3; D is undetermined. Trimming shortened V by 1 base and J by 5 bases, and 7 bases separated the two germline ends. The CDR3 consists of 13 residues. Germline CDR1 and CDR2: LNHDA and SQIVND (reference sequence). CDR3 residues: CASSIAELDTQYF. The covered CDR3 bases are TGTGCCAGTAGTATAGCCGAGCTAGATACG.

In the case of this clone: The read ends 3 residues early relative to the CDR3; the germline J gene fills the gap. Distinct nucleotide sequences in the sample also encode this CDR3. The chain combines TRBV5-1 with TRBJ2-1; the match to TRBD2 covers 13 bases. CDR1 and CDR2 from the germline V gene are SGHRS and YFSETQ. V trimming: 3 bases; J trimming: 0 bases; junction bases outside the gene matches: 3. The CDR3 runs to 17 residues. The CDR3 DNA, read in part, is TGCGCCAGCAGCTCTCGGACTAGCGGGAGCTCCTACAATGAG. It specifies CASSSRTSGSSYNE. The entire CDR3 sequence reads CASSSRTSGSSYNEQFF.

Note on this clone: The observed sequence ends 3 residues before the CDR3 terminus, with the missing tail filled in from the germline J gene. The rearrangement uses TRBV27 and TRBJ2-1; 8 nucleotides match TRBD1. The V and J ends lost 5 bases and 7 bases, in that order; junction bases with no gene match: 13. The germline gives CDR1 MNHEY, CDR2 SMNVEV (reference sequence). The CDR3 runs to 16 residues. CDR3 loop: CASSRLTTGGQNEQFF. The part of the CDR3 DNA that was read is TGTGCCAGCAGTCGCCTAACTACAGGGGGACAGAATGAG.

Details on this clone: Read data end 3 residues before the CDR3 end; the end is taken from the germline J gene. The chain uses TRBV7-6 and TRBJ1-4; 10 bases match TRBD1. V gave up 3 bases and J gave up 6 bases; unmatched junction bases: 1. Germline CDR1 SGHVS, CDR2 FNYEAQ. The CDR3 has 14 residues. CDR3 DNA (partial): TGTGCCAGCAGCTTCGGGACAGGGGATGAAAAA. Its translation is CASSFGTGDEK. From start to end, the CDR3 is CASSFGTGDEKLFF.

About this clone: The observed sequence ends 3 residues before the CDR3 terminus, with the missing tail filled in from the germline J gene. This sequence joins TRBV6-1 and TRBJ1-2; D is undetermined. The V gene lost 2 bases and the J gene lost 2 bases, with 9 bases spanning the gap. Germline CDR1 MNHNS, CDR2 SASEGT. CDR3 length equals 14 residues. Incomplete CDR3 DNA: TGTGCCAGCAGTGAAAGTCCGGGGAACTATGGC. Translating it yields CASSESPGNYG. The full CDR3 sequence reads CASSESPGNYGYTF.

The covered CDR3 bases are TGTGCCAGCAGTGGACAGATCACAGATACG. Residues: CASSGQITDT. The full CDR3 is CASSGQITDTQYF. The chain combines TRBV6-1 with TRBJ2-3; tentative D call: TRBD1 (5 bases). Coverage ceases 3 residues before the CDR3 finishes, and the germline J gene fills in the end. Germline V gene data show CDR1 as MNHNS and CDR2 as SASEGT. V dropped 4 bases and J dropped 2 bases, with 7 bases sitting between them. The CDR3 sequence is 13 residues long.

In regard to this clone: Sequencing ends 3 residues short of the CDR3 end; the germline J gene provides the rest. This chain joins TRBV18 and TRBJ1-4, with a tentative D call TRBD1 (6 bases). Germline V gene lookup returns CDR1 KGHSH and CDR2 LQKENI. The CDR3 sequence is 12 residues long. Trimming took 6 bases from V and 6 from J, leaving 8 bases between them. The CDR3 bases that were read are TGTGCCAGCTCGAGACAGGATGAAAAA. It yields the protein CASSRQDEK. The entire CDR3 sequence reads CASSRQDEKLFF.

A word on this clone: Sequencing ends 3 residues short of the CDR3 end; the germline J gene provides the rest. V gene TRBV5-5 combines with J gene TRBJ2-3; 7 bases align to TRBD1. CDR3 length: 14 residues. With V trimmed by 0 bases and J by 6 bases, 4 bases remained unmatched. Per the germline V gene, CDR1 is SGHKS and CDR2 is YYEKEE (reference sequence). The CDR3 reads CASSLATGWDTQYF. CDR3 DNA, as far as it was read: TGTGCCAGCAGCTTGGCGACAGGGTGGGATACG.